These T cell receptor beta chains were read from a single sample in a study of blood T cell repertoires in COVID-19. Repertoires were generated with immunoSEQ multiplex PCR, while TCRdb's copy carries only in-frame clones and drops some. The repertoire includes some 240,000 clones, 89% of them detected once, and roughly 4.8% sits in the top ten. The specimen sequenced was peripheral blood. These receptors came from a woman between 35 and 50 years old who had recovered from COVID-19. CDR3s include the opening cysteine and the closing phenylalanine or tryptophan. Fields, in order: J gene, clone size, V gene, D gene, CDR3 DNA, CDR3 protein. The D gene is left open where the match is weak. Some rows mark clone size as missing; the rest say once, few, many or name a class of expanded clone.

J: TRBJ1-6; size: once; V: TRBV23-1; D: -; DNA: TGCGCCAGCAGTCAATCGCCCGGGAGAAGTTCACCCCTCCACTTT; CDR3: CASSQSPGRSSPLHF
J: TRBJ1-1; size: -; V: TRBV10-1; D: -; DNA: TGCGCCAGCAGTGAGTACGTCGAGAGCGGAGCTTTCTTT; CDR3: CASSEYVESGAFF
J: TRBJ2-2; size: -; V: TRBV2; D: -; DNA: TGTGCCAGCAGGAGGGCTAGCCTGAACACCGGGGAGCTGTTTTTT; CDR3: CASRRASLNTGELFF
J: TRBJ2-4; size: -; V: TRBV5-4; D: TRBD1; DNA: TGTGCCAGCAGCTTCCCCGGACAGGGAAACATTCAGTACTTC; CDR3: CASSFPGQGNIQYF
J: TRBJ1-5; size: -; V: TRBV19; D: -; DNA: TGTGCCAGTAGTATTTTCACAGGCGGCAATCAGCCCCAGCATTTT; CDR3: CASSIFTGGNQPQHF
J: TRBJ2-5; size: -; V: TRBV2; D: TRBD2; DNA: TGTGCCAGCAGTGGGACTAGCGGGAGTTCGGAGACCCAGTACTTC; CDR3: CASSGTSGSSETQYF
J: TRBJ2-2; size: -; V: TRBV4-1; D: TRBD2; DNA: TGCGCCAGCAGCCAAGCGTCTAGCGGGAGTAGTATAGGGGAGCTGTTTTTT; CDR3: CASSQASSGSSIGELFF
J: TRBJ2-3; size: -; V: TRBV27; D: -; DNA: TGTGCCAGCAGTTTCTCTGGGGGGACAGATACGCAGTATTTT; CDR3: CASSFSGGTDTQYF
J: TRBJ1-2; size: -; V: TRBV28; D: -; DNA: TGTGCCAGCGGCACCTTCTATGGCTACACCTTC; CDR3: CASGTFYGYTF
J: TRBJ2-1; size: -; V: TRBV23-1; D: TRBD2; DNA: TGCGCCAGCAGTCCCCTAGCGGGAAACTACAATGAGCAGTTCTTC; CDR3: CASSPLAGNYNEQFF
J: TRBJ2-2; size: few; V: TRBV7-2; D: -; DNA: TGTGCCAGCAGCTTAGCCTCCTCGAGGAACACCGGGGAGCTGTTTTTT; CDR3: CASSLASSRNTGELFF
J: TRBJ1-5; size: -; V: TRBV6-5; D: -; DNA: TGTGCCAGCAGCCACGGAGGGGGCAATCAGCCCCAGCATTTT; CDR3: CASSHGGGNQPQHF
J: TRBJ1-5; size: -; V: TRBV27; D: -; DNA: TGTGCCAGCAGGGGACTCCCGGGGAGGTCCCAGCATTTT; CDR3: CASRGLPGRSQHF